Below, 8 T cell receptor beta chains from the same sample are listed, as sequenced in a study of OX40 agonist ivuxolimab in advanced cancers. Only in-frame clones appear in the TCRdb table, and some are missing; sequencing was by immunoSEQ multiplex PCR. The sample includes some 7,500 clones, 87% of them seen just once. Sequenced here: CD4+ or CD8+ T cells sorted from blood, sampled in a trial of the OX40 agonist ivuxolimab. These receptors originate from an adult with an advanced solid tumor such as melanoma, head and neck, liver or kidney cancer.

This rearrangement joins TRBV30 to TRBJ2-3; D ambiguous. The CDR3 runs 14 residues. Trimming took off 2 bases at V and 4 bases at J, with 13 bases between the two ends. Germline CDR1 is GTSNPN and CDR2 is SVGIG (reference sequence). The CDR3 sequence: CAWSWSGPADTQYF. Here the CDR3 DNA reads TGTGCCTGGAGTTGGTCGGGCCCGGCAGATACGCAGTATTTT.

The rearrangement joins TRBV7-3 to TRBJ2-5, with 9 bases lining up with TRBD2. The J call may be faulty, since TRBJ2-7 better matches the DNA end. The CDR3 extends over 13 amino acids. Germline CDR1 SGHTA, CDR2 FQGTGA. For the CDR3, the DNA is TGTGCCAGCAGCCCAGCGGGGGGAGGCGAGCAGTACTTC. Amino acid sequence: CASSPAGGGEQYF.

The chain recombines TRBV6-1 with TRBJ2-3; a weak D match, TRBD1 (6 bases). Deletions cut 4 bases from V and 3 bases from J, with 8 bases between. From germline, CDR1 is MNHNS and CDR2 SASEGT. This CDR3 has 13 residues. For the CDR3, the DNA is TGTGCCAGCAGTGGGACAGCTACAGATACGCAGTATTTT. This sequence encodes CASSGTATDTQYF.

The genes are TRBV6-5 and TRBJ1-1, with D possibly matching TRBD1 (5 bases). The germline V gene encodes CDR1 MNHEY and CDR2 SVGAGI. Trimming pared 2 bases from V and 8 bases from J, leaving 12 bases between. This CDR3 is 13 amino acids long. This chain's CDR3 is CASSYGAGSEAFF. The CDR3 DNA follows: TGTGCCAGCAGTTACGGGGCAGGTAGCGAAGCTTTCTTT.

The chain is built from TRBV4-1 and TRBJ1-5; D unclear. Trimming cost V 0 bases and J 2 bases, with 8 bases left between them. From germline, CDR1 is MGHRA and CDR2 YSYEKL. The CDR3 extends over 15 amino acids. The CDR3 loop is CASSQDKAGNQPQHF. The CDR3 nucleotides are TGCGCCAGCAGCCAAGATAAAGCGGGCAATCAGCCCCAGCATTTT.

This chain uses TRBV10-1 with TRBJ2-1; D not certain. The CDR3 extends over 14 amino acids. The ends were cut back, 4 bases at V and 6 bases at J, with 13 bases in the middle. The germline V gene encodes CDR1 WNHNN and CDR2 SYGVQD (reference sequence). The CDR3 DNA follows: TGCGCCAGCAGTGGGGTACCTGGGCGCAATGAGCAGTTCTTC. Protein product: CASSGVPGRNEQFF.

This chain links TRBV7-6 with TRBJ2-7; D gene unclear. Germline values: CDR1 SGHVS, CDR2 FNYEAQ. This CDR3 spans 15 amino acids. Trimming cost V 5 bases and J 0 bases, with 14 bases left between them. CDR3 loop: CASSPRNSFSYEQYF. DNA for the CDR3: TGTGCCAGCAGCCCCCGGAACAGTTTCTCCTACGAGCAGTACTTC.

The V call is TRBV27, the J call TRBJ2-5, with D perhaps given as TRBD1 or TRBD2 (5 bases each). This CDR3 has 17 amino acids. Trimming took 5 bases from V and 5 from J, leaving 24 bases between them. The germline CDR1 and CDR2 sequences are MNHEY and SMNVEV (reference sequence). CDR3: CASSPWGIGIRVETQYF. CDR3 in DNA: TGTGCCAGCAGTCCGTGGGGCATCGGGATCCGAGTGGAGACCCAGTACTTC.